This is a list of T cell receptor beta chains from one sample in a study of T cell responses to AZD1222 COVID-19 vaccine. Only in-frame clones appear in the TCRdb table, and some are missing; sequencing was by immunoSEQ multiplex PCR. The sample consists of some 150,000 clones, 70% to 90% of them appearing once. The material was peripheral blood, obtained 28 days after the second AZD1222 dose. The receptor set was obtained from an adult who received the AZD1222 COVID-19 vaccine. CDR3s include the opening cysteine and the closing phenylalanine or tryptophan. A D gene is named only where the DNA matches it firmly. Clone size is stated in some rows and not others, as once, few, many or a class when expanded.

CDR3aa: CASSEGGLKSYEQYF; CDR3nt: TGTGCCAGCAGTGAGGGGGGTCTAAAGTCCTACGAGCAGTACTTC; d_gene: -; v_gene: TRBV7-2; j_gene: TRBJ2-7; len: 15; abundance: -
CDR3aa: CASRWSGTESSYEQYF; CDR3nt: TGTGCCAGCAGGTGGTCCGGGACAGAGAGCTCCTACGAGCAGTACTTC; d_gene: TRBD1; v_gene: TRBV7-3; j_gene: TRBJ2-7; len: 16; abundance: -
CDR3aa: CATKLAGGLGEQYF; CDR3nt: TGTGCCACGAAACTAGCGGGGGGGCTGGGGGAGCAGTACTTC; d_gene: TRBD2; v_gene: TRBV7-8; j_gene: TRBJ2-7; len: 14; abundance: -
CDR3aa: CASSIEATGRYSPLHF; CDR3nt: TGTGCCAGTAGTATCGAGGCGACAGGGCGTTATTCACCCCTCCACTTT; d_gene: TRBD1; v_gene: TRBV19; j_gene: TRBJ1-6; len: 16; abundance: -
CDR3aa: CASSYKYGYTF; CDR3nt: TGTGCCAGCAGTTACAAGTATGGCTACACCTTC; d_gene: -; v_gene: TRBV6-6; j_gene: TRBJ1-2; len: 11; abundance: -
CDR3aa: CASSPQGLAGGMPVF; CDR3nt: TGTGCCAGCAGTCCCCAAGGACTAGCGGGGGGGATGCCAGTCTTC; d_gene: TRBD2; v_gene: TRBV6-5; j_gene: TRBJ2-1; len: 15; abundance: once
CDR3aa: CASSQDFIGFTPYTF; CDR3nt: TGCGCCAGCAGCCAAGATTTTATCGGGTTTACTCCCTACACCTTC; d_gene: -; v_gene: TRBV4-3; j_gene: TRBJ1-2; len: 15; abundance: -
CDR3aa: CASSLVQGQRHAAFF; CDR3nt: TGTGCCAGCAGCTTAGTACAGGGCCAGAGGCACGCGGCTTTCTTT; d_gene: -; v_gene: TRBV7-8; j_gene: TRBJ1-1; len: 15; abundance: -
CDR3aa: CASSWGPVGAYNEQFF; CDR3nt: TGTGCCAGCAGCTGGGGGCCAGTGGGGGCGTACAATGAGCAGTTCTTC; d_gene: -; v_gene: TRBV5-5; j_gene: TRBJ2-1; len: 16; abundance: -
CDR3aa: CASRTQITVNSPLHF; CDR3nt: TGTGCCAGCCGAACTCAAATTACAGTTAATTCACCCCTCCACTTT; d_gene: -; v_gene: TRBV18; j_gene: TRBJ1-6; len: 15; abundance: -
CDR3aa: CASRGVSSYNEQFF; CDR3nt: TGTGCCAGCCGGGGGGTCAGCTCCTACAATGAGCAGTTCTTC; d_gene: TRBD2; v_gene: TRBV6-5; j_gene: TRBJ2-1; len: 14; abundance: -
CDR3aa: CASSKAGGLNSPLHF; CDR3nt: TGTGCCAGCAGCAAAGCAGGGGGGCTTAATTCACCCCTCCACTTT; d_gene: TRBD1; v_gene: TRBV5-4; j_gene: TRBJ1-6; len: 15; abundance: -
CDR3aa: CASSLRTSGGIYNEQFF; CDR3nt: TGTGCCAGCAGCTTAAGGACTAGCGGGGGGATTTACAATGAGCAGTTCTTC; d_gene: TRBD2; v_gene: TRBV7-6; j_gene: TRBJ2-1; len: 17; abundance: -
CDR3aa: CAWSKRGVSSMNTEAFF; CDR3nt: TGTGCCTGGAGCAAGAGAGGGGTCAGTTCTATGAACACTGAAGCTTTCTTT; d_gene: -; v_gene: TRBV30; j_gene: TRBJ1-1; len: 17; abundance: once
CDR3aa: CASSHGQGWFYGYTF; CDR3nt: TGTGCCAGCAGTCACGGACAGGGATGGTTCTATGGCTACACCTTC; d_gene: TRBD1; v_gene: TRBV6-2/TRBV6-3; j_gene: TRBJ1-2; len: 15; abundance: -
CDR3aa: CASSEFGSEQYF; CDR3nt: TGTGCCAGCAGTGAGTTTGGGTCCGAGCAGTACTTC; d_gene: -; v_gene: TRBV2; j_gene: TRBJ2-7; len: 12; abundance: -
CDR3aa: CASSSRVLDVTEAFF; CDR3nt: TGTGCCAGCAGCTCCAGGGTGCTGGATGTCACTGAAGCTTTCTTT; d_gene: -; v_gene: TRBV5-6; j_gene: TRBJ1-1; len: 15; abundance: -
CDR3aa: CASSPADRQANYGYTF; CDR3nt: TGTGCCAGCAGTCCCGCCGACCGACAGGCTAACTATGGCTACACCTTC; d_gene: -; v_gene: TRBV28; j_gene: TRBJ1-2; len: 16; abundance: -
CDR3aa: CASSLHRRAGELFF; CDR3nt: TGCGCCAGCAGCCTCCACAGGAGGGCCGGGGAGCTGTTTTTT; d_gene: -; v_gene: TRBV4-3; j_gene: TRBJ2-2; len: 14; abundance: once
CDR3aa: CASSSRGGTDTQYF; CDR3nt: TGTGCCAGCAGCTCCAGGGGGGGGACAGATACGCAGTATTTT; d_gene: -; v_gene: TRBV11-2; j_gene: TRBJ2-3; len: 14; abundance: -
CDR3aa: CASSVSRDSPLHF; CDR3nt: TGTGCCAGCAGCGTCAGTCGAGATTCACCCCTCCACTTT; d_gene: -; v_gene: TRBV3-1/TRBV3-2; j_gene: TRBJ1-6; len: 13; abundance: many
CDR3aa: CATSRGGGQPQHF; CDR3nt: TGTGCCACCAGCAGAGGAGGAGGACAGCCCCAGCATTTT; d_gene: -; v_gene: TRBV15; j_gene: TRBJ1-5; len: 13; abundance: -
CDR3aa: CASSVTRDREGNYGYTF; CDR3nt: TGTGCCAGCAGCGTAACCCGGGACAGGGAGGGTAACTATGGCTACACCTTC; d_gene: TRBD1; v_gene: TRBV7-8; j_gene: TRBJ1-2; len: 17; abundance: -
CDR3aa: CASSYLGQRINTEAFF; CDR3nt: TGTGCCAGCAGTTACCTCGGACAGAGAATAAACACTGAAGCTTTCTTT; d_gene: -; v_gene: TRBV6-5; j_gene: TRBJ1-1; len: 16; abundance: -